This T cell receptor (beta chain) was recorded in a study of shared clonotypes between healthy human individuals. As to this clone: The antigen remains undetermined.

Execution of the assay was at deep level. Here immunoSEQ multiplex PCR was the method, and the copy in TCRdb shows in-frame clones only, minus some. The sample records just over 2,000,000 clones, about 95% being singletons. Study results and limitations: On the whole, naive subsets had larger estimated richness than memory subsets had. Clonotype sharing among donors likely depends on sequencing depth.

This CDR3 is built from 8 residues. Germline V lookup: CDR1 MNHNS, CDR2 SASEGT. Trimming shortened V by 10 bases and J by 2 bases, and 0 bases separated the two germline ends. Naive CD8 cells lacked CD45RO, underwent positive selection for CCR7 and left out terminally differentiated effector memory CD45RA+ cells. This rearrangement joins TRBV6-1 to TRBJ2-7; D call uncertain. The source is a man aged 18 to 35 in good health. The sample consisted of naive CD8+ T cells sorted from blood. As DNA, the CDR3 is TGTGCCACCTACGAGCAGTACTTC. This codes for CATYEQYF.